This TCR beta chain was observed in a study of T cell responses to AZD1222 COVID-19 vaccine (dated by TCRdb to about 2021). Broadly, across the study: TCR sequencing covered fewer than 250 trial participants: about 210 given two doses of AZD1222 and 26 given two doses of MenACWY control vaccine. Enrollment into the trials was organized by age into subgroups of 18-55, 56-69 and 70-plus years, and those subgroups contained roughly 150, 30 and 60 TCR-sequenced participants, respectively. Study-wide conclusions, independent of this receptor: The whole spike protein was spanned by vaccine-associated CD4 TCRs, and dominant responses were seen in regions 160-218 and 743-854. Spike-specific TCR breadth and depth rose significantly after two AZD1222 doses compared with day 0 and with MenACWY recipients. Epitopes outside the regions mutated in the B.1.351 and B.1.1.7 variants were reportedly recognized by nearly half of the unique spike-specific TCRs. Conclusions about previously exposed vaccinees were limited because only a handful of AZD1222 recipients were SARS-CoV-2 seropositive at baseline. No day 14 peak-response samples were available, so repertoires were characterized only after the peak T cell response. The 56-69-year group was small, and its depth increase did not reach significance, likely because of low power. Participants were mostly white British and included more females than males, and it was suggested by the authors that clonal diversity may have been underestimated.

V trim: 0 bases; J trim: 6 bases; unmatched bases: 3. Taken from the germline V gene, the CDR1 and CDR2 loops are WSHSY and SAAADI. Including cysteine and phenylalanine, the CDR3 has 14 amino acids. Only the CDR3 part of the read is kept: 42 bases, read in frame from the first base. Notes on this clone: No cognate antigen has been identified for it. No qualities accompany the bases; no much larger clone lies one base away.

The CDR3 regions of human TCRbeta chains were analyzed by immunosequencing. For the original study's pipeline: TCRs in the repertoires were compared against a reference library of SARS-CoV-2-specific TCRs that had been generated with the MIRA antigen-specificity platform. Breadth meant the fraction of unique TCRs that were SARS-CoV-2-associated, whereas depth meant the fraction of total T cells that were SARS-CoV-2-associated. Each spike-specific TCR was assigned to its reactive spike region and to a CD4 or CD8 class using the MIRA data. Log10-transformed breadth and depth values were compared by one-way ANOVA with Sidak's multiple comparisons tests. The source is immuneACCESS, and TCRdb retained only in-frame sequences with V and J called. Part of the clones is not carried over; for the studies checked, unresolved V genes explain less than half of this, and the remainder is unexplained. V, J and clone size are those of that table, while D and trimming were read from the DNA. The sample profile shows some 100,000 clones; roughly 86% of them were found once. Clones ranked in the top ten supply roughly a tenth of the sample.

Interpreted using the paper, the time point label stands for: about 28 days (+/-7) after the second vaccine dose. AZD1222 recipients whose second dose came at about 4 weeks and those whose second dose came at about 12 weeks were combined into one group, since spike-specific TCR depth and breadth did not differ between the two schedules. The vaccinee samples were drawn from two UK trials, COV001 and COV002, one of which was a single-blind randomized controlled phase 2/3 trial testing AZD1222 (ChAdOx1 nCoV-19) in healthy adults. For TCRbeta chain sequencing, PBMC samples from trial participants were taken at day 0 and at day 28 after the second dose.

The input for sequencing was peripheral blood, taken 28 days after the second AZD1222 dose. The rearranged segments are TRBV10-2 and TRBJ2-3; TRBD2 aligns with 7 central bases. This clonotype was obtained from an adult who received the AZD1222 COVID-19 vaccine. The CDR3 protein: CASSESSGYDTQYF. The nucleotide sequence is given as TGCGCCAGCAGTGAGTCTAGCGGGTATGATACGCAGTATTTT.